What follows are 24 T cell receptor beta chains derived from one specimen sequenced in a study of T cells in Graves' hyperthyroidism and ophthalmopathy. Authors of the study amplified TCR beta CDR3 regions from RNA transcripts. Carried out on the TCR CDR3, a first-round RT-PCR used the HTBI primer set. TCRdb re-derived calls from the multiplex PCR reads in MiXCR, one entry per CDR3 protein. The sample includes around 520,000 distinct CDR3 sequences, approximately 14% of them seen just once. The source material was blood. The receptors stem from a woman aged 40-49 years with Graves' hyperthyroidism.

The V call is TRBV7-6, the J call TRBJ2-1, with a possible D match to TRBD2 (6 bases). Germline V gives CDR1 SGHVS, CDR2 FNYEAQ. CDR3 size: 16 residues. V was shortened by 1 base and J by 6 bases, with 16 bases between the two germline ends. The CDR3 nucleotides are TGTGCCAGCAGCTTAGATCGGGGATTCGGGGGCAATGAGCAGTTCTTC. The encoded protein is CASSLDRGFGGNEQFF.

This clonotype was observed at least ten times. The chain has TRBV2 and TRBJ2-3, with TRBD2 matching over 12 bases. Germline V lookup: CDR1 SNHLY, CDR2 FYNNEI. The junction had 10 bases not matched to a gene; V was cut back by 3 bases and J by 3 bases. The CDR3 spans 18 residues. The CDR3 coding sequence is TGTGCCAGCAGTGACCCTAGCGGGAGGGCCCTCGGGACAGATACGCAGTATTTT. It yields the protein CASSDPSGRALGTDTQYF.

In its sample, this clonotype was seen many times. CDR3 bases: TGCAGTGCCAGATCTCCGAGCGTCAGGGGAACCTACGAGCAGTACTTC. Protein: CSARSPSVRGTYEQYF. J is TRBJ2-7 and V is TRBV20-1; D possibly corresponds to TRBD1 (6 bases). V lost 6 bases to trimming and J lost 2 bases, with 23 bases between them. The germline V gene has CDR1 DFQATT and CDR2 SNEGSKA (reference sequence). CDR3 length: 16 amino acids.

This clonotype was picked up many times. The CDR3 reads CASSSPSGSSYNEQFF. CDR3 nucleotides: TGTGCCAGCAGTTCCCCTAGCGGGAGCTCATACAATGAGCAGTTCTTC. The rearrangement joins TRBV6-1 to TRBJ2-1; TRBD2 matches 10 bases. Germline-derived CDR1 and CDR2 are MNHNS and SASEGT. The CDR3 totals 16 residues. J lost 4 bases, V lost 5 bases, and 8 bases had no gene match.

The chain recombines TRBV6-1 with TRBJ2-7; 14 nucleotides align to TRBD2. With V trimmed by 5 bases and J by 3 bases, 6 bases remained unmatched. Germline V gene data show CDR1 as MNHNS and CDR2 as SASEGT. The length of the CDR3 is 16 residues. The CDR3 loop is CASSQQTSGRGYEQYF. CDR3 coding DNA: TGTGCCAGCAGTCAACAGACTAGCGGGAGGGGCTACGAGCAGTACTTC.

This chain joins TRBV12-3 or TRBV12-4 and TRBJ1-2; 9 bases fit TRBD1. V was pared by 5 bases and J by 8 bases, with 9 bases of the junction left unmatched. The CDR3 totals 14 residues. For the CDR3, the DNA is TGTGCCAGCAGTACCGGGACAGGGACTAGCGGCTACACCTTC. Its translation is CASSTGTGTSGYTF.

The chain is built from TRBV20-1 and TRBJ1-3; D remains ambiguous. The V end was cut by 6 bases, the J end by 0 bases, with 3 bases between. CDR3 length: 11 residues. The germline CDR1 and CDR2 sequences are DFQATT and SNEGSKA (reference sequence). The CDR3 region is CSAVSGNTIYF. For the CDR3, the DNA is TGCAGTGCGGTCTCTGGAAACACCATATATTTT.

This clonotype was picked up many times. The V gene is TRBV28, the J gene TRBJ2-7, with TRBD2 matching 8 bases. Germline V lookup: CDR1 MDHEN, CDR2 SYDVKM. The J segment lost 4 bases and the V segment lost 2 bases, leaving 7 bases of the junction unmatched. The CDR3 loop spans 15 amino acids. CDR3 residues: CASSLAAGGLYEQYF. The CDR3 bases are TGTGCCAGCAGTTTAGCGGCGGGAGGATTATACGAGCAGTACTTC.

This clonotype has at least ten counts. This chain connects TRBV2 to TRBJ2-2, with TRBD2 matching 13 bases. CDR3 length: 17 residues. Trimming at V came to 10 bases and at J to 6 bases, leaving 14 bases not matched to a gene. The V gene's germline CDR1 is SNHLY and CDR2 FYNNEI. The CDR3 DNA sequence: TGTGCCATCATAAAACAAACTAGCGGGAGGGCCGCCGGGGAGCTGTTTTTT. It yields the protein CAIIKQTSGRAAGELFF.

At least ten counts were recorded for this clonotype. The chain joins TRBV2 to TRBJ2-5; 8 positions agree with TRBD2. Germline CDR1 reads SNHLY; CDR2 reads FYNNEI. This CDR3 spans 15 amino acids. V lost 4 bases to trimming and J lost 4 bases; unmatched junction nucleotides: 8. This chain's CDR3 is CASSAGLAQGETQYF. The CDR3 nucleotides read TGTGCCAGCAGTGCTGGACTAGCCCAGGGAGAGACCCAGTACTTC.

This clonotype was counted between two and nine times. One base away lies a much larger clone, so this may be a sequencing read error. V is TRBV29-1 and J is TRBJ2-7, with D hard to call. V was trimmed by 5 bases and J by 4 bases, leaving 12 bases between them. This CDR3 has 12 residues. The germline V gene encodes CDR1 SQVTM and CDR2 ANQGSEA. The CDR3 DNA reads TGCAGCGTTTCTCAACCAGGTTACGAGCAGTACTTC. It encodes CSVSQPGYEQYF.

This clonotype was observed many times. The CDR3 sequence is CASSLPPGLAINEQFF. DNA of the CDR3: TGTGCCAGCAGTTTGCCCCCGGGACTAGCTATTAATGAGCAGTTCTTC. The chain combines TRBV12-3 or TRBV12-4 with TRBJ2-1; TRBD2 aligns across 9 bases. The length of the CDR3 is 16 residues. V dropped 3 bases and J dropped 7; count of bases not matched to a gene: 10.

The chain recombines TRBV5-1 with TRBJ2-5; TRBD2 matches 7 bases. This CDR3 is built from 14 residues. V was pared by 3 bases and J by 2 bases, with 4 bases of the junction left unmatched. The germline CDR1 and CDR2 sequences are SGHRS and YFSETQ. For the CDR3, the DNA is TGCGCCAGCAGCTACTCTAGCGGACAAGAGACCCAGTACTTC. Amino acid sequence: CASSYSSGQETQYF. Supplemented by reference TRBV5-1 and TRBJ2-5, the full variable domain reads KAGVTQTPRYLIKTRGQQVTLSCSPISGHRSVSWYQQTPGQGLQFLFEYFSETQRNKGNFPGRFSGRQFSNSRSEMNVSTLELGDSALYLCASSYSSGQETQYFGPGTRLLVL.

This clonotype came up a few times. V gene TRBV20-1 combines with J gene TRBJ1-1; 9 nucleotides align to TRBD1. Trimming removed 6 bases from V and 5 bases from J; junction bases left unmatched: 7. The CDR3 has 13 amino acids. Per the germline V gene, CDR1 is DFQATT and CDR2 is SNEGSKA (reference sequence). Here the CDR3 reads CSAQTGGRTEAFF. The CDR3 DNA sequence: TGCAGTGCACAGACAGGGGGGAGGACTGAAGCTTTCTTT.

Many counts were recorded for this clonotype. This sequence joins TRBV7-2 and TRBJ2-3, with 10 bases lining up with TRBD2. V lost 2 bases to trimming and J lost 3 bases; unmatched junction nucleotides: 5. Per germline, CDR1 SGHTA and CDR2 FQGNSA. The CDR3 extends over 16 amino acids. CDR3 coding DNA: TGTGCCAGCAGCTTAATGATAGCGGGAGGAACAGATACGCAGTATTTT. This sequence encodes CASSLMIAGGTDTQYF.

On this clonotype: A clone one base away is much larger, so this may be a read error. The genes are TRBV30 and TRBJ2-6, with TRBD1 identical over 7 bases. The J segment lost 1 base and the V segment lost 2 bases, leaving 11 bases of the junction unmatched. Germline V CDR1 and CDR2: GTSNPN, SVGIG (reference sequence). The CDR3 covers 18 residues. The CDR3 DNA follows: TGTGCCTGGAGTTTAAAGGGGACAGCGGCGTCTGGGGCCAACGTCCTGACTTTC. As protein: CAWSLKGTAASGANVLTF.

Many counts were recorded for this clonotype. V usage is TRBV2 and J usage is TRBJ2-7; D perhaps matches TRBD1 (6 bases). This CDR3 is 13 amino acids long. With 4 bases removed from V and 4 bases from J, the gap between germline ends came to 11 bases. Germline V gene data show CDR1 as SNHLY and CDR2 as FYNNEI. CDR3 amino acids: CASSATGPYEQYF. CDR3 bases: TGTGCCAGCAGTGCCACAGGGCCTTACGAGCAGTACTTC.

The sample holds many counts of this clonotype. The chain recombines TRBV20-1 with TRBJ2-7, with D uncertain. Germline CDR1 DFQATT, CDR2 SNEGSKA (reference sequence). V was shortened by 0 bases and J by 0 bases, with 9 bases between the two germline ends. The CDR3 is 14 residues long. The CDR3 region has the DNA TGCAGTGCTAGAGATCCTTCCAGCTCCTACGAGCAGTACTTC. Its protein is CSARDPSSSYEQYF.

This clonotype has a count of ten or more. In DNA form, the CDR3 reads TGTGCCAGCAGTCCGACAGAGCATGGCTACACCTTC. This translates into CASSPTEHGYTF. This chain uses TRBV7-9 with TRBJ1-2, with D perhaps matching TRBD1 (5 bases). This CDR3 spans 12 amino acids. Deletions cut 6 bases from V and 6 bases from J, with 11 bases between. Germline CDR1 SEHNR, CDR2 FQNEAQ (reference sequence).

The CDR3 spells CASSPENQPQHF. The CDR3 DNA is TGTGCCAGCTCACCCGAAAATCAGCCCCAGCATTTT. J is TRBJ1-5 and V is TRBV18; D is ambiguous. The CDR3 spans 12 residues. V lost 3 bases and J 4 bases, leaving 4 bases between the germline ends. Germline CDR1 and CDR2: KGHSH and LQKENI.

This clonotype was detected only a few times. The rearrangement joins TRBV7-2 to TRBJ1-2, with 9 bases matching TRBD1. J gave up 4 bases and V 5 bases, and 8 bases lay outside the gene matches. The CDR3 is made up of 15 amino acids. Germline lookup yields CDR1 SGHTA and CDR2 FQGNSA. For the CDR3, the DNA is TGTGCCAGCAGCATCCCGGGACAGGGAGGCTATGGCTACACCTTC. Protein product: CASSIPGQGGYGYTF.

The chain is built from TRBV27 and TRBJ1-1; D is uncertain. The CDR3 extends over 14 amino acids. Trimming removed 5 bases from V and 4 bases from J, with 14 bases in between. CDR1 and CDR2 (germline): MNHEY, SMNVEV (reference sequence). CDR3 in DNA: TGTGCCAGCAGTCCGAACCCGACAACCACTGAAGCTTTCTTT. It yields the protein CASSPNPTTTEAFF.

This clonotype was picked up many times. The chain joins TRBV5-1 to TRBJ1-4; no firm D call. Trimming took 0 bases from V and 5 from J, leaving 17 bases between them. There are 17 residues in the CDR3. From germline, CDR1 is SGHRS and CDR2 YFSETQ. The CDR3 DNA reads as TGCGCCAGCAGCTTGGGGCGCCTTCAAGAGAAAAATGAAAAACTGTTTTTT. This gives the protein CASSLGRLQEKNEKLFF.

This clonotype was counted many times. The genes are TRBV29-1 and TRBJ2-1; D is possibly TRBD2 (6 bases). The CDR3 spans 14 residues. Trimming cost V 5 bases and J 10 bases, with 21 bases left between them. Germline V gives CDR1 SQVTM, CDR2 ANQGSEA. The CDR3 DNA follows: TGCAGCGTTAAACTAGAGGCGGGGAGAGGAGAGCAGTTCTTC. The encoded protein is CSVKLEAGRGEQFF.